This T cell receptor beta chain comes out of a study of CD8+ T cells in alopecia areata. Study as a whole: Treatment with tofacitinib (6 to 18 months) was followed by 6 months off drug.

Reverse transcribed after extraction, RNA yielded cDNA as the sequencing template. Here immunoSEQ multiplex PCR was the method, and the copy in TCRdb shows in-frame clones only, minus some. Of about 200,000 clones in the sample, more than 55% were seen once. A note on this clone: No antigen is known for it.

Findings and limits, study-wide: It was lesional scalp, especially alopecia totalis/universalis, that showed higher clonality than normal scalp. Although TCR sharing was seen in mice, sharing across patients was less clear, possibly for HLA-related reasons.

Regarding treatment: oral pan-JAK inhibitor, 5-10 mg twice daily. Alopecia areata patients gave lesional scalp punch biopsies and peripheral blood samples. The TCR was taken from a human donor with alopecia areata. Here the sequenced sample was CD4+ T cells sorted from blood, taken at week 4, from a patient treated with tofacitinib.

The CDR3 DNA follows: TGTGCCTGGAGTATAAATAGGGACAGGGCCGGTACTGAAGCTTTCTTT. Its translation: CAWSINRDRAGTEAFF. V is TRBV30 and J is TRBJ1-1; TRBD1 aligns across 9 bases. Unmatched junction bases numbered 12, after V lost 2 bases and J lost 5 bases. Germline loops: CDR1 GTSNPN, CDR2 SVGIG (reference sequence). There are 16 residues in the CDR3.